Each of the 27 T cell receptor beta chains below was sequenced from the same sample in a study of blood T cell repertoires in COVID-19. The data were produced by immunoSEQ multiplex PCR, yet TCRdb's version contains in-frame clones alone and is incomplete. The repertoire includes approximately 140,000 clones, roughly 86% of them detected once, and 8.2% sits in the top ten. Sequenced: peripheral blood. The origin of the receptors is a woman in her sixties or seventies with acute or convalescent COVID-19.

The chain links TRBV10-1 to TRBJ2-3; TRBD2 matches at 8 bases. The length of the CDR3 is 21 residues. Germline V gives CDR1 WNHNN, CDR2 SYGVQD (reference sequence). Trimming took 7 bases from V and 1 from J; bases not matched to a gene: 25. The CDR3, as DNA: TGCGCCAGCATCCAACCCCCGACGGTAGTAGCGGGGTTTGACTGCACAGATACGCAGTATTTT. Translated: CASIQPPTVVAGFDCTDTQYF.

V gene TRBV3-1 (or the pseudogene TRBV3-2) combines with J gene TRBJ2-3, with 9 bases that match TRBD2. The V gene's germline CDR1 is LGHDT and CDR2 YNNKEL (reference sequence). There are 18 residues in the CDR3. The V gene end was trimmed by 5 bases and the J gene end by 2 bases; junction bases not matched to a gene: 14. The CDR3 spells CASSTAPHASGITDTQYF. In DNA form, the CDR3 reads TGTGCCAGCAGCACGGCCCCCCACGCTAGCGGGATCACAGATACGCAGTATTTT.

This rearrangement joins TRBV5-1 to TRBJ1-3, with D possibly matching TRBD1 (5 bases). This CDR3 is built from 16 residues. Germline-derived CDR1 and CDR2 are SGHRS and YFSETQ. Trimming took off 0 bases at V and 0 bases at J, with 10 bases between the two ends. This CDR3 is CASSLAGQGSGNTIYF. The CDR3 region has the DNA TGCGCCAGCAGCTTGGCCGGGCAGGGCTCTGGAAACACCATATATTTT. The whole variable domain, remainder taken from reference TRBV5-1 and TRBJ1-3, is KAGVTQTPRYLIKTRGQQVTLSCSPISGHRSVSWYQQTPGQGLQFLFEYFSETQRNKGNFPGRFSGRQFSNSRSEMNVSTLELGDSALYLCASSLAGQGSGNTIYFGEGSWLTVV.

This chain uses TRBV30 with TRBJ1-5; D is perhaps TRBD1 (6 bases). Trimming stripped 3 bases from V and 4 bases from J, with 10 bases between. There are 13 residues in the CDR3. Germline CDR1 and CDR2: GTSNPN and SVGIG (reference sequence). CDR3 region: CAWSRTGNQPQHF. The DNA of the CDR3 is TGTGCCTGGAGCCGAACAGGGAATCAGCCCCAGCATTTT.

The V call is TRBV9, the J call TRBJ2-5, with a tentative D call TRBD1 (5 bases). CDR1 is SGDLS, CDR2 YYNGEE, per germline. Between the trimmed V and J ends, which lost 0 bases and 2 bases, there was a span of 11 bases. This CDR3 is built from 15 residues. Written as DNA, the CDR3 is TGTGCCAGCAGCGTAGCCTACGGACATCAAGAGACCCAGTACTTC. As protein: CASSVAYGHQETQYF.

This chain connects TRBV9 to TRBJ2-5; TRBD2 matches 13 bases. Germline assignment: CDR1 SGDLS and CDR2 YYNGEE. V shed 0 bases, J shed 5 bases, and the junction held 7 bases outside the gene matches. The CDR3 runs to 17 residues. CDR3: CASSVGTSGGEGETQYF. The CDR3 DNA reads TGTGCCAGCAGCGTAGGGACTAGCGGGGGAGAGGGGGAGACCCAGTACTTC.

The chain recombines TRBV28 with TRBJ2-4; 7 bases are a match to TRBD1. Germline V CDR1 and CDR2: MDHEN, SYDVKM. The ends lost 5 bases at V and 1 base at J; junction bases unmatched: 5. CDR3 size: 15 residues. The CDR3 loop reads CASSTSTGAKNIQYF. The CDR3 DNA follows: TGTGCCAGCAGTACATCGACAGGGGCCAAAAACATTCAGTACTTC.

The chain links TRBV6-1 to TRBJ1-5, with D tentatively TRBD1 (5 bases). This CDR3 region has 16 residues. Trimming stripped 4 bases from V and 5 bases from J, with 18 bases between. CDR1 MNHNS and CDR2 SASEGT come from the germline V gene. The CDR3 DNA reads TGTGCCAGCAGTGCCGGGGCGGGGATGGGGGATCAGCCCCAGCATTTT. Its protein is CASSAGAGMGDQPQHF.

The chain links TRBV28 to TRBJ1-1; a weak D match, TRBD1 (5 bases). This CDR3 comprises 11 residues. The ends were cut back, 4 bases at V and 7 bases at J, with 7 bases in the middle. Germline CDR1 MDHEN, CDR2 SYDVKM. CDR3 bases: TGTGCCAGCAGTTCAGGGCGTGAAGCTTTCTTT. It codes for CASSSGREAFF.

This chain links TRBV5-1 with TRBJ2-3; 7 positions match TRBD1. CDR1 is SGHRS, CDR2 YFSETQ, per germline. The CDR3 runs 16 residues. V lost 3 bases and J lost 2; bases outside the gene matches: 9. The CDR3 nucleotides read TGCGCCAGCAGCTCGATTACAGGGGAGTCCACAGATACGCAGTATTTT. Its translation is CASSSITGESTDTQYF.

On this clone: Other DNA sequences in this sample translate to the same CDR3. The chain couples TRBV30 to TRBJ2-2, with 8 nucleotides matching TRBD2. In germline, CDR1 is GTSNPN, CDR2 SVGIG (reference sequence). The CDR3 runs to 18 residues. Trimming cost V 0 bases and J 6 bases; bases outside gene matches: 15. The CDR3 region has the DNA TGTGCCTGGAGTGTAATAAGAATCCTGGCGGGGGGTCCCGGGGAGCTGTTTTTT. Amino acid sequence: CAWSVIRILAGGPGELFF. Complete variable domain (other parts from reference TRBV30 and TRBJ2-2): SQTIHQWPATLVQPVGSPLSLECTVEGTSNPNLYWYRQAAGRGLQLLFYSVGIGQISSEVPQNLSASRPQDRQFILSSKKLLLSDSGFYLCAWSVIRILAGGPGELFFGEGSRLTVL.

The chain uses TRBV3-1 (or the pseudogene TRBV3-2) and TRBJ2-5; 8 nucleotides agree with TRBD2. Germline lookup yields CDR1 LGHDT and CDR2 YNNKEL (reference sequence). The trim removed 2 bases at V and 4 bases at J, leaving 6 bases unmatched. The length of the CDR3 is 15 residues. CDR3 sequence (DNA): TGTGCCAGCAGCCAAAGCGGGGGCCGTGCAGAGACCCAGTACTTC. Its translation is CASSQSGGRAETQYF.

This chain links TRBV6-5 with TRBJ2-3, with 11 bases that match TRBD2. Per germline, CDR1 MNHEY and CDR2 SVGAGI. Trimming at V came to 6 bases and at J to 5 bases, leaving 4 bases not matched to a gene. The CDR3 contains 14 residues. CDR3 nucleotides: TGTGCCAGCAGCTACGGACTAGCGGGAGATACGCAGTATTTT. Its translation is CASSYGLAGDTQYF.

The rearrangement joins TRBV6-5 to TRBJ1-2; D is unclear. Germline CDR1 is MNHEY and CDR2 is SVGAGI. V lost 7 bases and J lost 0, with 15 bases in between. This CDR3 spans 15 amino acids. The DNA of the CDR3 is TGTGCCAGCACCCGAGGAGGCATAACTAACTATGGCTACACCTTC. This sequence encodes CASTRGGITNYGYTF.

The chain is built from TRBV6-5 and TRBJ1-1, with D possibly matching TRBD1 (6 bases). The CDR3 has 14 amino acids. V was cut by 2 bases and J by 0 bases, with 7 bases left in between. The V gene's germline CDR1 is MNHEY and CDR2 SVGAGI. As DNA, the CDR3 is TGTGCCAGCAGTTACAGGGGGATGAACACTGAAGCTTTCTTT. Its translation is CASSYRGMNTEAFF.

The sample holds one count of this clone. The V gene is TRBV5-1, the J gene TRBJ1-6; 10 bases map to TRBD1. The CDR3 has 16 amino acids. CDR1 and CDR2 from the germline V gene are SGHRS and YFSETQ. J lost 6 bases, V lost 2 bases, and 5 bases had no gene match. CDR3 nucleotides: TGCGCCAGCAGCTTTCGACAGGGGGCTGGTAATTCACCCCTCCACTTT. It yields the protein CASSFRQGAGNSPLHF.

CDR3 in amino acids: CASSSSHAAGELFF. In nucleotides, the CDR3 is TGTGCCAGCAGTTCTTCACACGCCGCCGGGGAGCTGTTTTTT. This chain links TRBV28 with TRBJ2-2; no definite D call. Germline CDR1 MDHEN, CDR2 SYDVKM. This CDR3 is 14 amino acids long. V shed 4 bases and J shed 6 bases, with 12 bases lying between them.

This chain links TRBV5-1 with TRBJ2-5; D not resolved. Looked up from germline, CDR1 is SGHRS and CDR2 is YFSETQ. V dropped 4 bases and J dropped 5 bases, with 9 bases sitting between them. This CDR3 region has 12 residues. CDR3: CASSHLRETQYF. CDR3 nucleotide sequence: TGCGCCAGCAGCCACCTCCGGGAGACCCAGTACTTC.

The rearrangement links TRBV10-2 to TRBJ2-3; 9 bases are a match to TRBD2. V lost 8 bases to trimming and J lost 2 bases; unmatched junction nucleotides: 11. CDR1 WSHSY and CDR2 SAAADI come from the germline V gene. This CDR3 is 16 amino acids long. DNA for the CDR3: TGCGCCAGCGAACCTACCAGCGGGGGGTCCACAGATACGCAGTATTTT. Translation: CASEPTSGGSTDTQYF.

The rearrangement uses TRBV19 and TRBJ2-7; the match to TRBD1 covers 7 bases. Unmatched junction bases numbered 11, after V lost 5 bases and J lost 7 bases. Germline V gene lookup returns CDR1 LNHDA and CDR2 SQIVND (reference sequence). This CDR3 comprises 14 residues. CDR3 DNA: TGTGCCAGTAGTCTGAACAGGGGCAGGGGAGAGCAGTACTTC. As protein: CASSLNRGRGEQYF.

The chain is built from TRBV11-3 and TRBJ2-2, with 7 bases that match TRBD1. The trim removed 3 bases at V and 3 bases at J, leaving 7 bases unmatched. The V gene's germline CDR1 is SGHNT and CDR2 YENEEA. This CDR3 has 16 amino acids. The CDR3 bases are TGTGCCAGCAGCTTTTACAGGGGATTGGACACCGGGGAGCTGTTTTTT. Its translation: CASSFYRGLDTGELFF.

This chain connects TRBV19 to TRBJ2-7; the match to TRBD1 covers 8 bases. Germline values: CDR1 LNHDA, CDR2 SQIVND (reference sequence). V was pared by 3 bases and J by 2 bases, with 3 bases of the junction left unmatched. This CDR3 is 14 amino acids long. The CDR3 sequence: CASSMGRGPYEQYF. The CDR3 nucleotides read TGTGCCAGTAGTATGGGCAGGGGGCCCTACGAGCAGTACTTC.

This clone was observed a handful of times. This rearrangement joins TRBV10-2 to TRBJ1-1; the D gene is possibly TRBD1 (5 bases). Between the trimmed V and J ends, which lost 2 bases and 3 bases, there was a span of 16 bases. CDR1 WSHSY and CDR2 SAAADI come from the germline V gene. The CDR3 sequence is 16 residues long. The CDR3 protein is CASSEGSFGAYTEAFF. For the CDR3, the DNA is TGCGCCAGCAGTGAGGGATCATTTGGGGCGTACACTGAAGCTTTCTTT.

In this sample, this clone turned up a few times. The V gene is TRBV7-9, the J gene TRBJ1-4, with D perhaps TRBD1 (5 bases). V was trimmed by 3 bases and J by 8 bases, leaving 13 bases between them. Germline CDR1 reads SEHNR; CDR2 reads FQNEAQ (reference sequence). The CDR3 covers 14 residues. The CDR3 is CASSFAGRNEKLFF. The CDR3 nucleotides are TGTGCCAGCAGCTTTGCAGGGAGGAACGAAAAACTGTTTTTT.

This chain connects TRBV9 to TRBJ1-1; 7 nucleotides match TRBD1. The CDR3 totals 15 residues. J gave up 1 base and V 4 bases, and 7 bases lay outside the gene matches. Germline V gene sequence: CDR1 SGDLS, CDR2 YYNGEE. For the CDR3, the DNA is TGTGCCAGCAGCCCAAGGGACAGCCCGAACACTGAAGCTTTCTTT. Translating it yields CASSPRDSPNTEAFF.

This chain connects TRBV6-6 to TRBJ1-5; D possibly corresponds to TRBD1 (6 bases). Trimming took off 6 bases at V and 6 bases at J, with 15 bases between the two ends. The germline CDR1 and CDR2 sequences are MNHNY and SVGAGI (reference sequence). The CDR3 length is 14 residues. The CDR3 reads CASSPGGARQPQHF. The CDR3 bases are TGTGCCAGCAGCCCCGGGGGGGCCCGTCAGCCCCAGCATTTT.

The rearrangement links TRBV18 to TRBJ2-7, with D possibly TRBD2 on 5 matching bases. Per the germline V gene, CDR1 is KGHSH and CDR2 is LQKENI. The CDR3 runs to 15 residues. V shed 0 bases and J shed 6 bases, with 15 bases lying between them. The CDR3 DNA sequence: TGTGCCAGCTCACCACCGTATAGGTCAAGCGGCGAGCAGTACTTC. It is translated as CASSPPYRSSGEQYF.